This is a list of T cell receptor beta chains from one sample in a study of blood T cells in healthy people across ages. TCRdb passed the 5' RACE reads through MiXCR, listing each CDR3 protein once. The sample yields around 1,000,000 distinct CDR3 sequences, more than 30% seen once. Input material: blood. These receptors were taken from a man aged 18 to 30 in good health. Both conserved end residues are part of each CDR3. The D gene is left open where the match is weak. Clone size appears in some rows only: once, few, many, or a class for an expanded clone.

TRBV2	NA	few	TRBJ1-4	TGTGCCATCCCCGTCGGCAGGCCAGCGACTAATGAAAAACTGTTTTTT	CAIPVGRPATNEKLFF
TRBV7-2	NA	many	TRBJ2-3	TGTGCCAGCAGCCCGACCGGGTACCGGGTAGATACGCAGTATTTT	CASSPTGYRVDTQYF
TRBV7-2	NA	few	TRBJ1-1	TGTGCCAGCAGTCGACGGGGAACTGAAGCTTTCTTT	CASSRRGTEAFF
TRBV3-1	NA	many	TRBJ2-7	TGTGCCAGCAGCCAAGACCCGTCCACCTACGAGCAGTACTTC	CASSQDPSTYEQYF
TRBV5-5	NA	NA	TRBJ1-2	TGTGCCAGCAGCCGGACTGGGCCTGATAACTATGGCTACACCTTC	CASSRTGPDNYGYTF
TRBV30	NA	NA	TRBJ2-3	TGTGCCTGGAGTGGACTCCGCACAGATACGCAGTATTTT	CAWSGLRTDTQYF
TRBV29-1	NA	NA	TRBJ2-1	TGCAGCGTTGTTCCTTGGGGGGATGGATCCTACAATGAGCAGTTCTTC	CSVVPWGDGSYNEQFF
TRBV4-2	TRBD1	NA	TRBJ1-2	TGTGCCAGCAGCCAAGATTTCAGGGGGCAAAACTATGGCCACACCTTC	CASSQDFRGQNYGHTF
TRBV2	NA	few	TRBJ1-1	TGTGCCAGCAAGGGTGGACCCGACACTGAAGCTTTCTTT	CASKGGPDTEAFF
TRBV10-3	NA	NA	TRBJ1-1	TGTGCCATCGGGGGGGGGCACAATGAAGCTTTCTTT	CAIGGGHNEAFF
TRBV10-3	NA	NA	TRBJ1-1	TGTGCCATCAGTGAGGCCGCGGGGAGGCACACTGAAGCTTTCTTT	CAISEAAGRHTEAFF
TRBV6-5	NA	NA	TRBJ1-5	TGTGCCAGCAGTAAGGACCCCAATCAGCCCCAGCATTTT	CASSKDPNQPQHF
TRBV6-2/TRBV6-3	NA	NA	TRBJ2-2	TGTGCCAGCAGCCCCGACTTGACCACCGGGGAGCTGTTTTTT	CASSPDLTTGELFF
TRBV6-6	NA	few	TRBJ2-1	TGTGCCAGCAGTCCGACACTCTACAATGAGCAGTTCTTC	CASSPTLYNEQFF
TRBV20-1	NA	NA	TRBJ2-7	TGCAGTGCTAGAGATCCCCAGCTAGCCGCCTACGAGCAGTACTTC	CSARDPQLAAYEQYF
TRBV9	NA	NA	TRBJ1-2	TGTGCCAGCAGCGTAGATGGACAGTCGGTCGATGGCTACACCTTC	CASSVDGQSVDGYTF
TRBV7-2	TRBD2	few	TRBJ2-5	TGTGCCAGCAGCTCCACTAGCGTAGAGACCCAGTACTTC	CASSSTSVETQYF
TRBV21-1	NA	few	TRBJ2-7	TGTGCCGCCGCCCCAGGAGGTTTCCGGGATGAGCAGTACTTC	CAAAPGGFRDEQYF
TRBV6-5	NA	few	TRBJ2-7	TGTGCCAGCAGAACCCGGGACTCCCTCAATGAGCAGTACTTC	CASRTRDSLNEQYF
TRBV20-1	NA	few	TRBJ2-5	TGCAGTGCACAACCCCCGAAAAAAGAGACCCAGTACTTC	CSAQPPKKETQYF
TRBV27	TRBD2	few	TRBJ2-3	TGTGCCACCGGGGGACTAGCGGACACAGATACGCAGTATTTT	CATGGLADTDTQYF
TRBV12-3/TRBV12-4	NA	NA	TRBJ2-3	TGTGCCAGCAGCCCTAAACCCGCCGCCCGAGGTTTCCGGGCAGATACGCAGTATTTT	CASSPKPAARGFRADTQYF
TRBV9	NA	NA	TRBJ1-1	TGTGCCAGCAGCGTAGAGTCGATAAACACTGAAGCTTTCTTT	CASSVESINTEAFF
TRBV12-3/TRBV12-4	TRBD1	NA	TRBJ1-5	TGTGCCAGCAGTCCGGGACAGGAGGGACAGCCCCAGCATTTT	CASSPGQEGQPQHF
TRBV20-1	NA	few	TRBJ2-1	TGCAGTGCTAGGAAGGGGTTCGGTAATGAGCAGTTCTTC	CSARKGFGNEQFF
TRBV5-6	TRBD2	NA	TRBJ2-1	TGTGCCAGCAGGAAGGGACTAGCGGCTTACAATGAGCAGTTCTTC	CASRKGLAAYNEQFF
TRBV6-5	NA	NA	TRBJ1-2	TGTGCCAGCAGTTATGGAGTACGGGGAGCTAACTATGGCTACACCTTC	CASSYGVRGANYGYTF
TRBV11-2	NA	NA	TRBJ2-3	TGTGCCAGCAGCTTAGATCTGGCCACAGATACGCAGTATTTT	CASSLDLATDTQYF
TRBV5-1	TRBD2	NA	TRBJ2-5	TGCGCCAGCAGCTTGGTCCCTAGCGGGGGGGCACAAGAGACCCAGTACTTC	CASSLVPSGGAQETQYF
TRBV15	NA	few	TRBJ2-3	TGTGCCACCAGCAGGGTACAACAGGGAGATACGCAGTATTTT	CATSRVQQGDTQYF
TRBV10-3	TRBD1	NA	TRBJ1-1	TGTGCCATCAGTCCAGGGGGCGTGAACATTGAAGCTTTCTTT	CAISPGGVNIEAFF
TRBV5-6	NA	few	TRBJ2-1	TGTGCCAGCAGCATTTTGACGGACAATGAGCAGTTCTTC	CASSILTDNEQFF
TRBV11-2	TRBD2	NA	TRBJ2-1	TGTGCCAGCAGCTTAGTTAGCGGGGAGGATGAGCAGTTCTTC	CASSLVSGEDEQFF
TRBV18	TRBD1	NA	TRBJ2-1	TGTGCCAGCTCACCTCAAGGGACAGACGATGAGCAGTTCTTC	CASSPQGTDDEQFF
TRBV3-1	NA	NA	TRBJ1-1	TGTGCCAGCAGCCAACAGGGTGGGAAGACTGAAGCTTTCTTT	CASSQQGGKTEAFF
TRBV20-1	NA	NA	TRBJ1-1	TGCAGTGCCTGGAGACGGATGAACACTGAAGCTTTCTTT	CSAWRRMNTEAFF
TRBV9	NA	NA	TRBJ2-5	TGTGCCAGCAGCGTAGATGGGTTCGGTTACAATGAGCAGTACTTC	CASSVDGFGYNEQYF
TRBV6-6	TRBD2	few	TRBJ2-7	TGTGCCAGCAGTTACGGCGCGGGGGGGGGCAACTACGAGCAGTACTTC	CASSYGAGGGNYEQYF
TRBV11-2	NA	NA	TRBJ2-1	TGTGCCAGCAGCTTAGAGGGCAGGGCCTACAATGAGCAGTTCTTC	CASSLEGRAYNEQFF
TRBV7-3	NA	NA	TRBJ2-2	TGTGCCAGCAGCTTAATTCCGAGTCCCGGGGAGCTGTTTTTT	CASSLIPSPGELFF
TRBV28	TRBD1	NA	TRBJ2-1	TGTGCCAGCAGCTATACAGGGGCCGAGCAGTTCTTC	CASSYTGAEQFF
TRBV15	NA	NA	TRBJ2-7	TGTGCCACCAGCACACTAAAGGGCAGGGCCAATGAGCAGTACTTC	CATSTLKGRANEQYF
TRBV25-1	NA	NA	TRBJ1-1	TGTGCCAGCAGCCAATCGACAGGCGAGGTGAACACTGAAGCTTTCTTT	CASSQSTGEVNTEAFF
TRBV6-2/TRBV6-3	NA	once	TRBJ1-2	TGTGCCAGCAAACCAGGGATAACTAACTATGGCTACACCTTC	CASKPGITNYGYTF
TRBV2	TRBD2	NA	TRBJ2-3	TGTGCCAGCCCGACTAGCGCCACAGATACGCAGTATTTT	CASPTSATDTQYF
TRBV20-1	NA	few	TRBJ2-7	TGCAGTGCTAGAGGCTCGACAGATTCCTACGAGCAGTACTTC	CSARGSTDSYEQYF
TRBV5-1	NA	NA	TRBJ1-1	TGCGCCAGCAGCTTGGAAGGAGTGGGCCATCCGCTCATGAACACTGAAGCTTTCTTT	CASSLEGVGHPLMNTEAFF
TRBV29-1	NA	few	TRBJ1-5	TGCAGCGTTGTTTCGGGGAATCAGCCCCAGCATTTT	CSVVSGNQPQHF
TRBV20-1	NA	NA	TRBJ1-2	TGCAGTGCTTTGACCCGGGACACCGTCCGAGGCTACACCTTC	CSALTRDTVRGYTF
TRBV20-1	TRBD1	NA	TRBJ1-2	TGCAGTGCTAGAGCAGGGGGACAACATGGCTACACCTTC	CSARAGGQHGYTF
TRBV6-5	TRBD2	NA	TRBJ2-3	TGTGCCAGCAGTTGGGGGAGGGCGGATACGCAGTATTTT	CASSWGRADTQYF
TRBV20-1	NA	few	TRBJ2-5	TGCAGTGCTAGAGTCGGGGCCCAAGAGACCCAGTACTTC	CSARVGAQETQYF
TRBV12-3/TRBV12-4	TRBD2	few	TRBJ2-3	TGTGCCAGCAGGGCGGGGGAGTTTAGCACAGATACGCAGTATTTT	CASRAGEFSTDTQYF